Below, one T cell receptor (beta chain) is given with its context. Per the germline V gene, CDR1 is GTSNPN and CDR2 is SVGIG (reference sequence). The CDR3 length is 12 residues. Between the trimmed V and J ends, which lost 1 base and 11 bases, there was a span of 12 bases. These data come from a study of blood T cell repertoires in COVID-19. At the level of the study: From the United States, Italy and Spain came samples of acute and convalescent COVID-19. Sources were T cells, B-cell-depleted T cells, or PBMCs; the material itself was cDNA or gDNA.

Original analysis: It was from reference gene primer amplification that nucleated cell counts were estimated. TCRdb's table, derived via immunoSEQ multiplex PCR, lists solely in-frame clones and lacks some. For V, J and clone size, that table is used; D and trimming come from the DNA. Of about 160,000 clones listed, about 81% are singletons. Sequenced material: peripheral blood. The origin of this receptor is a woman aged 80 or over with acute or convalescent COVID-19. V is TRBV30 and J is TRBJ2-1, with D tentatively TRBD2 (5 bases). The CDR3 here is CAWSARTGKQFF. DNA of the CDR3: TGTGCCTGGAGTGCTCGGACTGGAAAGCAGTTCTTC. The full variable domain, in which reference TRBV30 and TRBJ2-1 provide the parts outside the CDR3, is SQTIHQWPATLVQPVGSPLSLECTVEGTSNPNLYWYRQAAGRGLQLLFYSVGIGQISSEVPQNLSASRPQDRQFILSSKKLLLSDSGFYLCAWSARTGKQFFGPGTRLTVL.